These 12 T cell receptor beta chains originate from one sample sequenced in a study of cytotoxic CD8 clonotypes in ibrutinib-treated CLL. Produced via immunoSEQ multiplex PCR; TCRdb's table is partial and in-frame only. The table has 35,000 to 50,000 clones, almost 70% seen once; the top ten hold roughly 12%. Sequenced here: PBMCs, sampled after 12 months of ibrutinib treatment. The receptors stem from a human donor with chronic lymphocytic leukemia.

This clone has a handful of counts. The chain has TRBV2 and TRBJ1-2; TRBD1 aligns across 7 bases. The germline V gene has CDR1 SNHLY and CDR2 FYNNEI. CDR3 length: 14 residues. V lost 6 bases and J lost 4; bases outside the gene matches: 8. This CDR3 reads CASRGGQASYGYTF. The CDR3 DNA reads TGTGCCAGCAGGGGAGGACAGGCGTCCTATGGCTACACCTTC.

This clone was seen a few times. This chain connects TRBV5-8 to TRBJ2-7; no reliable D call. Germline loops: CDR1 SGHTS, CDR2 YDEGEE. The CDR3 is 11 amino acids. The V gene lost 2 bases and the J gene lost 6 bases, with 6 bases spanning the gap. The CDR3 loop is CASSLRFEQYF. The CDR3 nucleotides read TGTGCCAGCAGCTTAAGATTCGAGCAGTACTTC.

The chain uses TRBV27 and TRBJ1-2, with D perhaps TRBD1 (6 bases). Germline values: CDR1 MNHEY, CDR2 SMNVEV (reference sequence). The length of the CDR3 is 20 residues. Trimming removed 5 bases from V and 3 bases from J, with 31 bases in between. The CDR3 DNA is TGTGCCAGCAGTCCCCTTCTCCCGGGACAAAGGGTAGACCGTCACTATGGCTACACCTTC. This translates into CASSPLLPGQRVDRHYGYTF.

The table lists this clone with a few counts. This chain connects TRBV27 to TRBJ2-3; 11 bases fit TRBD2. With 1 base clipped from V and 2 bases from J, the junction kept 8 bases outside the gene matches. The CDR3 loop spans 18 amino acids. Germline V gene lookup returns CDR1 MNHEY and CDR2 SMNVEV (reference sequence). DNA for the CDR3: TGTGCCAGCAGTTTATTCTCCGTGACTAGCGGGAACACAGATACGCAGTATTTT. This gives the protein CASSLFSVTSGNTDTQYF.

This clone was seen only a few times. CDR3 sequence (DNA): TGTGCCAGCAGTGAAGAGGTCAGGGTACTGGATGGCTACACCTTC. Amino acids: CASSEEVRVLDGYTF. The chain joins TRBV6-1 to TRBJ1-2; TRBD1 is a possible D gene (5 bases). V was pared by 1 base and J by 6 bases, with 15 bases between. The CDR3 totals 15 residues. Looked up from germline, CDR1 is MNHNS and CDR2 is SASEGT.

The V and J genes are TRBV7-2 and TRBJ2-7; D unclear. Germline CDR1 SGHTA, CDR2 FQGNSA. CDR3 length: 11 residues. Trimming pared 3 bases from V and 5 bases from J, leaving 5 bases between. CDR3 in amino acids: CASSLLNEQYF. Written as DNA, the CDR3 is TGTGCCAGCAGCTTGTTGAACGAGCAGTACTTC.

V and J are TRBV11-2 and TRBJ2-3, with TRBD2 matching 11 bases. In germline, CDR1 is SGHAT, CDR2 FQNNGV. The CDR3 spans 16 residues. V was pared by 8 bases and J by 1 base, with 8 bases of the junction left unmatched. This chain's CDR3 is CASRTPGLAGTDTQYF. The CDR3 coding sequence is TGTGCCAGCCGTACCCCGGGACTAGCGGGCACAGATACGCAGTATTTT.

In its sample, this clone was seen a few times. The chain has TRBV2 and TRBJ1-1; maybe TRBD1 (5 bases). CDR1 and CDR2 (germline): SNHLY, FYNNEI. CDR3 size: 13 residues. The germline V and J ends were trimmed by 6 bases and 1 base, with 9 bases remaining between them. CDR3 DNA: TGTGCCAGCAGCTGGCAGGGGAACACTGAAGCTTTCTTT. The encoded protein is CASSWQGNTEAFF.

The genes are TRBV7-2 and TRBJ2-3; no reliable D call. The CDR3 has 15 residues. V shed 0 bases and J shed 2 bases, with 9 bases lying between them. Germline assignment: CDR1 SGHTA and CDR2 FQGNSA. CDR3 amino acids: CASSLAGRNTDTQYF. CDR3 in DNA: TGTGCCAGCAGCTTAGCGGGCAGAAACACAGATACGCAGTATTTT. The complete variable domain, with remaining parts taken from reference TRBV7-2 and TRBJ2-3, reads GAGVSQSPSNKVTEKGKDVELRCDPISGHTALYWYRQSLGQGLEFLIYFQGNSAPDKSGLPSDRFSAERTGGSVSTLTIQRTQQEDSAVYLCASSLAGRNTDTQYFGPGTRLTVL.

V and J are TRBV5-8 and TRBJ2-5; 15 positions agree with TRBD2. The germline V gene has CDR1 SGHTS and CDR2 YDEGEE. The CDR3 length is 16 residues. The V segment lost 4 bases and the J segment 5 bases; nucleotides outside the gene matches: 6. DNA of the CDR3: TGTGCCAGCAGCGAGGGACTAGCGGGAGGACGGGAGACCCAGTACTTC. This codes for CASSEGLAGGRETQYF.

This clone was counted only a few times. The rearrangement links TRBV5-5 to TRBJ2-1; D unclear. The CDR3 consists of 15 residues. The V gene's germline CDR1 is SGHKS and CDR2 YYEKEE (reference sequence). V dropped 0 bases and J dropped 2 bases, with 9 bases sitting between them. The DNA of the CDR3 is TGTGCCAGCAGCTTGGCAGTCGAGACCTACAATGAGCAGTTCTTC. It is translated as CASSLAVETYNEQFF.

This clone was seen a few times. This chain joins TRBV14 and TRBJ1-2; TRBD1 is a possible D gene (6 bases). V lost 1 base to trimming and J lost 4 bases, with 13 bases between them. The CDR3 has 15 amino acids. Germline V gives CDR1 SGHDN, CDR2 FVKESK. The CDR3 protein is CASSQGQGRSYGYTF. CDR3 in DNA: TGTGCCAGCAGCCAAGGGCAGGGGAGAAGCTATGGCTACACCTTC.